One and the same sample provided the 17 T cell receptor beta chains below, sequenced in a study of blood T cell repertoires in COVID-19. Only in-frame clones appear in the TCRdb table, and some are missing; sequencing was by immunoSEQ multiplex PCR. The sample holds about 140,000 clones, more than 75% seen once. Sequencing used peripheral blood. Receptor source: a man between 60 and 75 years old with acute or convalescent COVID-19.

This chain connects TRBV4-2 to TRBJ2-5; TRBD2 aligns across 9 bases. This CDR3 region has 17 residues. The germline V gene has CDR1 LGHNA and CDR2 YNFKEQ. J gave up 4 bases and V 4 bases, and 13 bases lay outside the gene matches. The CDR3 is CASSPTLAGEGRETQYF. The CDR3 nucleotides are TGTGCCAGCAGCCCAACTTTAGCGGGAGAGGGGAGAGAGACCCAGTACTTC.

CDR3 region: CASSLGHSGYTF. The CDR3 DNA follows: TGTGCCAGCAGCCTGGGACACTCTGGCTACACCTTC. The J gene is TRBJ1-2, the V gene TRBV5-6, with D tentatively TRBD1 (6 bases). Trimming stripped 4 bases from V and 7 bases from J, with 11 bases between. The CDR3 loop spans 12 amino acids. Per the germline V gene, CDR1 is SGHDT and CDR2 is YYEEEE. The full variable domain, rest sourced from reference TRBV5-6 and TRBJ1-2, is DAGVTQSPTHLIKTRGQQVTLRCSPKSGHDTVSWYQQALGQGPQFIFQYYEEEERQRGNFPDRFSGHQFPNYSSELNVNALLLGDSALYLCASSLGHSGYTFGSGTRLTVV.

The rearrangement uses TRBV4-1 and TRBJ2-7, with a possible D match to TRBD1 (6 bases). This CDR3 contains 16 residues. Trimming stripped 2 bases from V and 2 bases from J, with 16 bases between. Germline CDR1 and CDR2: MGHRA and YSYEKL. The CDR3 region is CASSQIAWGQPYEQYF. In DNA form, the CDR3 reads TGCGCCAGCAGCCAAATCGCATGGGGGCAGCCCTACGAGCAGTACTTC.

The chain couples TRBV2 to TRBJ1-5; no clear D gene. CDR3 length equals 13 residues. Trimming left V 8 bases short and J 0 bases short, with 8 bases between. Germline values: CDR1 SNHLY, CDR2 FYNNEI. CDR3 region: CASRSSSNQPQHF. The CDR3 DNA reads as TGTGCCAGCCGGAGTAGTAGCAATCAGCCCCAGCATTTT.

This clone was observed a single time. J is TRBJ2-7 and V is TRBV7-6, with D perhaps matching TRBD1 (6 bases). CDR1 SGHVS and CDR2 FNYEAQ come from the germline V gene. The germline V and J ends were trimmed by 1 base and 0 bases, with 10 bases remaining between them. The length of the CDR3 is 15 residues. The CDR3 DNA sequence: TGTGCCAGCAGCTTAGGAGGGGGTGGCTCCTACGAGCAGTACTTC. Amino acids: CASSLGGGGSYEQYF.

This rearrangement joins TRBV5-5 to TRBJ1-5; D ambiguous. CDR1 SGHKS and CDR2 YYEKEE come from the germline V gene (reference sequence). CDR3 length: 13 amino acids. Trimming removed 0 bases at V and 13 bases at J, with 14 bases between. The chain's CDR3 is CASSLGSGGPQHF. The DNA of the CDR3 is TGTGCCAGCAGCTTGGGGTCAGGCGGGCCGCAGCATTTT. The whole variable domain, remainder taken from reference TRBV5-5 and TRBJ1-5, is DAGVTQSPTHLIKTRGQQVTLRCSPISGHKSVSWYQQVLGQGPQFIFQYYEKEERGRGNFPDRFSARQFPNYSSELNVNALLLGDSALYLCASSLGSGGPQHFGDGTRLSIL.

The chain is built from TRBV6-5 and TRBJ2-7; 9 bases agree with TRBD2. Germline V gene data show CDR1 as MNHEY and CDR2 as SVGAGI. The CDR3 runs 15 residues. J gave up 0 bases and V 6 bases, and 6 bases lay outside the gene matches. CDR3 sequence (DNA): TGTGCCAGCAGCCGCAGGACTAGCGCCTCCTACGAGCAGTACTTC. Amino acid sequence: CASSRRTSASYEQYF.

In regard to this clone: Other DNA sequences from this sample encode an identical CDR3 as well. The chain has TRBV2 and TRBJ2-7; 8 bases agree with TRBD2. Losses at the gene ends were 6 bases for V and 0 bases for J; bases not matched to a gene: 4. CDR1 and CDR2 from the germline V gene are SNHLY and FYNNEI. The CDR3 is 14 residues long. CDR3 sequence (DNA): TGTGCCAGCAGGTCCGGGACTAGCTCCTACGAGCAGTACTTC. Protein sequence: CASRSGTSSYEQYF.

This chain links TRBV3-1 (or the pseudogene TRBV3-2) with TRBJ2-7, with D perhaps matching TRBD2 (5 bases). Germline CDR1 reads LGHDT; CDR2 reads YNNKEL (reference sequence). The CDR3 loop spans 17 amino acids. Trimming stripped 1 base from V and 2 bases from J, with 18 bases between. The CDR3 here is CASSQASLSEFPYEQYF. CDR3 nucleotide sequence: TGTGCCAGCAGCCAAGCTTCACTTAGCGAGTTCCCCTACGAGCAGTACTTC.

The chain is built from TRBV27 and TRBJ2-3; 7 positions agree with TRBD2. The CDR3 contains 14 residues. Germline V gene data show CDR1 as MNHEY and CDR2 as SMNVEV (reference sequence). Trimming cost V 2 bases and J 7 bases; bases outside gene matches: 6. The CDR3 coding sequence is TGTGCCAGCAGTTTAGGCGGGAGTGGAAATACGCAGTATTTT. Translation: CASSLGGSGNTQYF.

This chain links TRBV5-5 with TRBJ2-7; the match to TRBD1 covers 7 bases. The CDR3 consists of 16 residues. V lost 4 bases, J lost 2 bases, and 12 bases stayed unmatched. CDR1 and CDR2 (germline): SGHKS, YYEKEE (reference sequence). In DNA, the CDR3 is TGTGCCAGCAGCCCGAATGAGCGACAGGGAACCTACGAGCAGTACTTC. It specifies CASSPNERQGTYEQYF.

The chain has TRBV3-1 (or the pseudogene TRBV3-2) and TRBJ2-7; D ambiguous. The germline V and J ends were trimmed by 0 bases and 11 bases, with 14 bases remaining between them. The V gene's germline CDR1 is LGHDT and CDR2 YNNKEL (reference sequence). The CDR3 extends over 13 amino acids. This CDR3 reads CASSQDERATEYF. Here the CDR3 DNA reads TGTGCCAGCAGCCAAGATGAGCGAGCGACCGAGTACTTC.

This chain joins TRBV7-8 and TRBJ2-7; 9 bases are shared with TRBD2. This CDR3 has 17 residues. CDR1 and CDR2 from the germline V gene are SGHVS and FQNEAQ. The J segment lost 7 bases and the V segment lost 5 bases, leaving 18 bases of the junction unmatched. The CDR3: CASSPTRAGGTSGEQYF. CDR3 sequence (DNA): TGTGCCAGCAGCCCCACCCGAGCGGGAGGAACGTCCGGAGAGCAGTACTTC.

V gene TRBV7-3 combines with J gene TRBJ2-1; TRBD2 matches at 8 bases. Germline V lookup: CDR1 SGHTA, CDR2 FQGTGA. With V trimmed by 8 bases and J by 5 bases, 5 bases remained unmatched. The CDR3 consists of 13 residues. The CDR3 DNA sequence: TGTGCCAGCGGTGCGGGAGGCCACAATGAGCAGTTCTTC. Translated, it gives CASGAGGHNEQFF.

This chain connects TRBV28 to TRBJ2-7; 13 positions match TRBD2. Germline V gene sequence: CDR1 MDHEN, CDR2 SYDVKM. CDR3 length: 16 amino acids. The ends lost 6 bases at V and 3 bases at J; junction bases unmatched: 8. Written as DNA, the CDR3 is TGTGCCAGCAGCCTCGGACTAGCGGGAGCTCTCTACGAGCAGTACTTC. Translation gives CASSLGLAGALYEQYF.

The chain has TRBV6-5 and TRBJ1-2; D possibly corresponds to TRBD1 (5 bases). The CDR3 is 13 amino acids. From germline, CDR1 is MNHEY and CDR2 SVGAGI. With 5 bases removed from V and 11 bases from J, the gap between germline ends came to 18 bases. The CDR3 sequence: CASSQQRDGSYTF. CDR3 DNA: TGTGCCAGCAGTCAGCAGCGGGACGGATCATACACCTTC.

The chain carries TRBV7-3 and TRBJ2-7, with 9 bases fitting TRBD1. The CDR3 has 13 residues. V shed 5 bases, J shed 6 bases, and the junction held 5 bases outside the gene matches. Germline CDR1 is SGHTA and CDR2 is FQGTGA. CDR3: CASSREDRGEQYF. The CDR3 bases are TGTGCCAGCAGCAGAGAGGACAGGGGCGAGCAGTACTTC.